A selection of T cell receptor beta chains follows, all from one sample in a study of Ad26.COV2.S vaccination and SARS-CoV-2 variants. Method: immunoSEQ multiplex PCR; TCRdb's copy keeps in-frame clones and lacks some. The table records roughly 380,000 clones, about 92% of them present only once. Sequences were derived from peripheral blood, sampled after recovery from COVID-19. The origin of the receptors is a human donor who had recovered from COVID-19. Each CDR3 is given with its conserved first and last residue. The D gene is left open where the match is weak. The size entry is marked missing in some rows and otherwise reads once, few, many or a size class.

d_gene	v_gene	abundance	j_gene	CDR3nt	CDR3aa
-	TRBV7-9	-	TRBJ2-5	TGTGCCAGCAGCCCCTCAGGTCGGGATCAAGAGACCCAGTACTTC	CASSPSGRDQETQYF
-	TRBV18	-	TRBJ1-1	TGTGCCAGCTCACCAGGCACGAACACTGAAGCTTTCTTT	CASSPGTNTEAFF
-	TRBV7-9	-	TRBJ1-1	TGTGCCAGCAGCCCCACCCCCAGGTACCAAGGAGCTTTCTTT	CASSPTPRYQGAFF
-	TRBV4-3	-	TRBJ2-7	TGCGCCAGCAGCCAAGGGTGGGGGGCGACCTACGAGCAGTACTTC	CASSQGWGATYEQYF
-	TRBV10-1	few	TRBJ1-5	TGCGCCAGCAGTGACCCGAATAGCAATCAGCCCCAGCATTTT	CASSDPNSNQPQHF
-	TRBV29-1	-	TRBJ2-7	TGCAGCGTTGAAGATCTGGCAGGGGCCTCCTACGAGCAGTACTTC	CSVEDLAGASYEQYF
-	TRBV9	few	TRBJ2-7	TGTGCCAGCAGCGCCGACGGGACATTGGACTACGAGCAGTACTTC	CASSADGTLDYEQYF
-	TRBV6-1	-	TRBJ1-6	TGTGCCAGCAGTGTGCCTGGGCAGGGGATGAGGAATAATTCACCCCTCCACTTT	CASSVPGQGMRNNSPLHF
-	TRBV7-9	-	TRBJ1-3	TGTGCCAGCAGCTCCACGGGAAACACCATATATTTT	CASSSTGNTIYF
-	TRBV2	-	TRBJ2-1	TGTGCCAGCAGTGAAAGCTTAGGGCCTCCTCGGAATGAGCAGTTCTTC	CASSESLGPPRNEQFF
-	TRBV5-6	-	TRBJ2-3	TGTGCCAGTAGATTAGGGGAGACAGATACGCAGTATTTT	CASRLGETDTQYF
-	TRBV12-3/TRBV12-4	-	TRBJ1-2	TGTGCCAGCAGTTTATGGCCCAATGGCTACACCTTC	CASSLWPNGYTF
-	TRBV6-5	-	TRBJ1-6	TGTGCCAGCAGTTACTCCTCGTCGTCCCTGAAATCACCCCTCCACTTT	CASSYSSSSLKSPLHF
TRBD1	TRBV5-4	-	TRBJ2-7	TGTGCCAGCAGTTTGGACAGGGGCTACGAGCAGTACTTC	CASSLDRGYEQYF
TRBD2	TRBV4-1	-	TRBJ2-5	TGCGCCAGCAGCCAATCTCTAGCGGGAAAAGAGACCCAGTACTTC	CASSQSLAGKETQYF
-	TRBV2	-	TRBJ1-4	TGTGCCAGCAGAGGAAGGGGCGGGGCCTCAACTAATGAAAAACTGTTTTTT	CASRGRGGASTNEKLFF
TRBD1	TRBV2	-	TRBJ1-2	TGTGCCGGAACTAGACAGGGGGCCAACTATGGCTACACCTTC	CAGTRQGANYGYTF
-	TRBV7-9	-	TRBJ2-2	TGTGCCAGCAGCTTAGCTTGGAGTCCGGGCGGGGAGCTGTTTTTT	CASSLAWSPGGELFF
TRBD1	TRBV28	-	TRBJ1-4	TGTGCCACCACCGGGACAGGGAATGAAAAACTGTTTTTT	CATTGTGNEKLFF
TRBD1	TRBV20-1	-	TRBJ2-1	TGCAGTGCTAGTCCCCGACCAGCGGTTTACAGGGGACCCTACAATGAGCAGTTCTTC	CSASPRPAVYRGPYNEQFF
TRBD2	TRBV27	-	TRBJ2-1	TGTGCCAGCAGCCCTAGCGGGGGGGCCAATGAGCAGTTCTTC	CASSPSGGANEQFF
-	TRBV19	-	TRBJ1-5	TGTGCCAGTAGTATAGTGCTAGGGAATCAGCCCCAGCATTTT	CASSIVLGNQPQHF
TRBD1	TRBV4-1	-	TRBJ2-3	TGCGCCAGCAGCCAAGATCGGGGGACAGGGGGTGCTTGGAGCACAGATACGCAGTATTTT	CASSQDRGTGGAWSTDTQYF
TRBD1	TRBV19	-	TRBJ1-1	TGTGCCAGTAGTATAGGAGGGGGCAGGGGGAACACTGAAGCTTTCTTT	CASSIGGGRGNTEAFF
TRBD1	TRBV3-1/TRBV3-2	-	TRBJ1-2	TGTGCCAGCAGCCGGGCCCGGACAGGGGGCTCGTCTGGCTACACCTTC	CASSRARTGGSSGYTF
-	TRBV5-4	-	TRBJ2-3	TGTGCCAGCAGCTACTATAGCAGCACAGATACGCAGTATTTT	CASSYYSSTDTQYF
-	TRBV25-1	-	TRBJ1-2	TGTGCCAGCAGTGTCACTAACTATGGCTACACCTTC	CASSVTNYGYTF
-	TRBV6-1	-	TRBJ2-1	TGTGCCAGCAGTGAAGACCCAGCGGGTTACCCCTACAATGAGCAGTTCTTC	CASSEDPAGYPYNEQFF
-	TRBV9	once	TRBJ2-1	TGTGCCAGCAGCGTAGGGAACACCCCTAAGGTTTACAATGAGCAGTTCTTC	CASSVGNTPKVYNEQFF
-	TRBV4-1	-	TRBJ1-3	TGCGCCAGCAGCCAAGATAACCTGGGAGGGGAACGAAACACCATATATTTT	CASSQDNLGGERNTIYF
-	TRBV3-1/TRBV3-2	few	TRBJ1-1	TGTGCCAGCAGCCTAGACAGTGAAGCTTTCTTT	CASSLDSEAFF
TRBD1	TRBV5-6	-	TRBJ2-3	TGTGCCAGCAGCTCCGGGACAGGGGTAGATACGCAGTATTTT	CASSSGTGVDTQYF
-	TRBV27	-	TRBJ1-1	TGTGCCAGCAGTTCTAAGGGCACTGAAGCTTTCTTT	CASSSKGTEAFF
TRBD2	TRBV7-2	-	TRBJ2-5	TGTGCCAGCAGCTTATCTAGCGGGACGAAGACCCAGTACTTC	CASSLSSGTKTQYF
TRBD1	TRBV27	-	TRBJ1-1	TGTGCCAGCAGTTCAGGGGGCTGGGCTGAAGCTTTCTTT	CASSSGGWAEAFF
TRBD1	TRBV25-1	-	TRBJ1-2	TGTGCCAGCAGTGTTGGACAGGGAAGGTACTATGGCTACACCTTC	CASSVGQGRYYGYTF
TRBD1	TRBV19	-	TRBJ1-1	TGTGCCAGTAGTCCTCGGGACAGGGAAACTGAAGCTTTCTTT	CASSPRDRETEAFF